This T cell receptor beta chain was captured in a study of early T cells in non-severe SARS-CoV-2 infection. Overall study: Chains stayed unpaired after sequencing of bulk RNA from unsorted whole blood.

Regarding this clonotype: No antigen is known for it.

Each cDNA molecule carried a unique molecular identifier. TCRdb re-analysed the 5' RACE reads in MiXCR, keeping a single row per CDR3 protein. The table includes 120,000 or so distinct CDR3 sequences, roughly an eighth detected once. The study's findings and limits: Lookups in VDJdb leaned toward anti-spike CD8 responses and missed private and CD4 specificities.

CDR1 and CDR2 (germline): SGHTA, FQGNSA. Trimming left V 5 bases short and J 6 bases short, with 10 bases between. This CDR3 has 12 residues. This sample comprised whole blood, obtained at baseline. The receptor comes from an adult who was a healthcare worker with PCR-confirmed SARS-CoV-2 infection or an uninfected control (not recorded which). The gene calls are TRBV7-2 and TRBJ1-1, with a tentative D call TRBD1 (6 bases). The CDR3 sequence is CASSLRTAEAFF. For the CDR3, the DNA is TGTGCCAGCAGCCTAAGGACAGCTGAAGCTTTCTTT.